These 16 T cell receptor beta chains came from one sample sequenced in a study of shared clonotypes between healthy human individuals (dated by TCRdb to 2020 to 2022). The protocol used for the library was the immunoSEQ multiplex PCR assay. Here the immuneACCESS table is served through TCRdb, limited to in-frame sequences with V and J called. Missing clones are a known gap in these copies; in checked studies unresolved V genes cover under half, and the rest lacks a known reason. Recorded for this sample are hundreds of thousands of clones; about 79% of them occurred a single time. 13% of the sample belongs to the ten largest clones. The sample consisted of PBMCs. Source of these receptors: a woman in her thirties or forties in good health. Some clones in this sample may be carry-over from other donors' samples.

With respect to this clone: This may arise from a read error, as a much more abundant clone is one base away. The rearrangement joins TRBV6-5 to TRBJ1-2; 10 bases agree with TRBD1. CDR1 and CDR2 from the germline V gene are MNHEY and SVGAGI. This CDR3 has 15 amino acids. The CDR3 here is CAGSNPTGGSYGYTF. The DNA of the CDR3 is TGTGCCGGCAGTAACCCGACAGGGGGCAGCTATGGCTACACCTTC.

The CDR3 nucleotides are TGTGCCAGCAGTTATTCCAGCGGGAGGGGTGAGACCCAGTACTTC. Its protein is CASSYSSGRGETQYF. The rearrangement uses TRBV6-5 and TRBJ2-5; 10 nucleotides align to TRBD2. Germline assignment: CDR1 MNHEY and CDR2 SVGAGI. The CDR3 is 15 residues long. The J segment lost 5 bases and the V segment lost 3 bases, leaving 6 bases of the junction unmatched.

This rearrangement joins TRBV7-3 to TRBJ1-2; D possibly corresponds to TRBD1 (5 bases). The ends were cut back, 5 bases at V and 4 bases at J, with 14 bases in the middle. The CDR3 contains 14 residues. In germline, CDR1 is SGHTA, CDR2 FQGTGA. The CDR3 loop is CASSQGTTGYGYTF. In DNA form, the CDR3 reads TGTGCCAGCAGCCAAGGGACCACGGGCTATGGCTACACCTTC.

The V call is TRBV30, the J call TRBJ2-5; no definite D call. The J call may be incorrect, as the DNA end agrees better with TRBJ2-7. The V gene's germline CDR1 is GTSNPN and CDR2 SVGIG (reference sequence). This CDR3 has 14 amino acids. The chain's CDR3 is CAWKWTTLTYEQYF. The CDR3 DNA is TGTGCCTGGAAATGGACCACTTTGACGTACGAGCAGTACTTC.

The chain uses TRBV7-9 and TRBJ1-4; a possible D gene is TRBD1 (6 bases). CDR3 length equals 14 residues. Trimming shortened V by 5 bases and J by 11 bases, and 18 bases separated the two germline ends. Germline CDR1 and CDR2: SEHNR and FQNEAQ (reference sequence). The CDR3 nucleotides read TGTGCCAGCAGCACCGTGGGGGCCCCTGAGAAACTGTTTTTT. This encodes CASSTVGAPEKLFF.

V is TRBV10-3 and J is TRBJ2-2; 10 positions match TRBD1. V lost 4 bases, J lost 4 bases, and 9 bases stayed unmatched. This CDR3 has 17 residues. Germline V gene data show CDR1 as ENHRY and CDR2 as SYGVKD. CDR3 in amino acids: CAISGWDRGIATGELFF. CDR3 bases: TGTGCCATCAGTGGTTGGGACAGGGGAATTGCCACCGGGGAGCTGTTTTTT.

This clone was seen repeatedly, ten times or more. The sample holds other DNA sequences that translate to the same CDR3. J is TRBJ1-1 and V is TRBV11-3; D call uncertain. Germline loops: CDR1 SGHNT, CDR2 YENEEA. V lost 1 base, J lost 1 base, and 4 bases lay in between. The CDR3 loop spans 13 amino acids. This chain's CDR3 is CASSLVENTEAFF. The CDR3 DNA follows: TGTGCCAGCAGCTTAGTTGAGAACACTGAAGCTTTCTTT.

This clone was detected a few times. This likely traces to a read error, being one base from a far larger clone. The identical CDR3 is also encoded by other nucleotide sequences in the sample. This chain links TRBV4-2 with TRBJ2-5; TRBD2 matches 7 bases. The germline CDR1 and CDR2 sequences are LGHNA and YNFKEQ. V shed 2 bases and J 11 bases; nucleotides not matched to a gene: 20. The CDR3 length is 17 residues. The DNA for the CDR3 is TGTGCCAGCAGCCAATCGGTATCGCGGGAGATTCTCTATGAGCAGTACTTC. This translates into CASSQSVSREILYEQYF.

The rearrangement uses TRBV6-5 and TRBJ1-3, with D possibly matching TRBD1 (5 bases). Germline V gene sequence: CDR1 MNHEY, CDR2 SVGAGI. The CDR3 totals 14 residues. V shed 5 bases and J shed 2 bases, with 10 bases lying between them. CDR3 sequence: CASSPTGPGNTIYF. CDR3 DNA sequence: TGTGCCAGCAGTCCAACGGGGCCTGGAAACACCATATATTTT.

This clone was seen a single time. This chain joins TRBV25-1 and TRBJ1-4; tentative D call: TRBD1 (5 bases). Trimming pared 4 bases from V and 0 bases from J, leaving 12 bases between. Germline-derived CDR1 and CDR2 are MGHDK and SYGVNS. This CDR3 region has 16 residues. CDR3 sequence (DNA): TGTGCCAGCAGTGGGGGCGTTGGGGCAACTAATGAAAAACTGTTTTTT. Protein product: CASSGGVGATNEKLFF.

The CDR3 loop is CASRPWGDFGQGDPGANVLTF. The CDR3 DNA sequence: TGCGCCAGCAGGCCCTGGGGGGATTTTGGACAGGGGGACCCTGGGGCCAACGTCCTGACTTTC. V usage is TRBV5-1 and J usage is TRBJ2-6, with 10 positions matching TRBD1. V shed 5 bases and J 2 bases; nucleotides not matched to a gene: 19. The germline V gene encodes CDR1 SGHRS and CDR2 YFSETQ. The CDR3 spans 21 residues.

A few counts support this clone. Other DNA sequences from this sample encode an identical CDR3 as well. The chain has TRBV15 and TRBJ2-5; TRBD1 matches 7 bases. The germline CDR1 and CDR2 sequences are LNHNV and YYDKDF (reference sequence). V shed 3 bases, J shed 4 bases, and the junction held 2 bases outside the gene matches. There are 13 residues in the CDR3. CDR3 residues: CATSRGQLETQYF. CDR3 bases: TGTGCCACCAGCAGGGGACAGTTAGAGACCCAGTACTTC.

The rearrangement uses TRBV6-6 and TRBJ1-5; maybe TRBD1 (5 bases). Trimming pared 5 bases from V and 0 bases from J, leaving 8 bases between. Germline CDR1 and CDR2: MNHNY and SVGAGI (reference sequence). This CDR3 has 14 amino acids. CDR3 in DNA: TGTGCCAGCAGTGGACACCCTAGCAATCAGCCCCAGCATTTT. Protein sequence: CASSGHPSNQPQHF.

This sequence joins TRBV11-2 and TRBJ2-1; 10 bases align to TRBD2. CDR3 length: 15 amino acids. Unmatched junction bases numbered 5, after V lost 4 bases and J lost 5 bases. Germline values: CDR1 SGHAT, CDR2 FQNNGV. CDR3 region: CASSYQREGHNEQFF. The CDR3 nucleotides read TGTGCCAGCAGCTACCAGCGGGAGGGGCACAATGAGCAGTTCTTC.

This clone was counted only a few times. Other DNA sequences in this specimen translate into the identical CDR3. V and J are TRBV7-9 and TRBJ1-1; no clear D gene. Germline lookup yields CDR1 SEHNR and CDR2 FQNEAQ (reference sequence). The CDR3 is 14 residues long. With 2 bases removed from V and 1 base from J, the gap between germline ends came to 8 bases. The CDR3, as DNA: TGTGCCAGCAGCTTATACCTAGGGAACACTGAAGCTTTCTTT. This sequence encodes CASSLYLGNTEAFF.

The CDR3 is CASSLPDPGQGPKNIQYF. The DNA for the CDR3 is TGTGCCAGCAGTTTACCCGACCCGGGACAGGGACCCAAAAACATTCAGTACTTC. The chain has TRBV27 and TRBJ2-4; 9 bases are a match to TRBD1. V gave up 2 bases and J gave up 2 bases; unmatched junction bases: 10. The CDR3 consists of 18 residues. Germline CDR1 reads MNHEY; CDR2 reads SMNVEV (reference sequence).